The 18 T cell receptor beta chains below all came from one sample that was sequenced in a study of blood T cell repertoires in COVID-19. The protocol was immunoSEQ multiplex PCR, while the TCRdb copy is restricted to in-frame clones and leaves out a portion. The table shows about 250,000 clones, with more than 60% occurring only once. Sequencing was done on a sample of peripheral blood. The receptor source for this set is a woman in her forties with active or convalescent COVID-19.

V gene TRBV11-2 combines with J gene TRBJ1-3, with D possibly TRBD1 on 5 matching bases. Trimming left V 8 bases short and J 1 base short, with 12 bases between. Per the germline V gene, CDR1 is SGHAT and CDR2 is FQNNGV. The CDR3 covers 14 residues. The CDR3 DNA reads TGTGCCAGCGGACTACGACAGTCTGGAAACACCATATATTTT. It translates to CASGLRQSGNTIYF.

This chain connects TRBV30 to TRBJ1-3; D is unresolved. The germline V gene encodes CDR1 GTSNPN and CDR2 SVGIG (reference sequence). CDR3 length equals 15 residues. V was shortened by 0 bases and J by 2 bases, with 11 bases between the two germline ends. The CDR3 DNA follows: TGTGCCTGGAGTGTACTATGGGGAGCTGGAAACACCATATATTTT. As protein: CAWSVLWGAGNTIYF.

Here the CDR3 DNA reads TGTGCCAGCAGCGCACCTGGACAGGGCTTGTCGAATGAGCAGTTCTTC. Translation gives CASSAPGQGLSNEQFF. V and J are TRBV9 and TRBJ2-1; 8 positions agree with TRBD1. With V trimmed by 3 bases and J by 7 bases, 12 bases remained unmatched. Germline V gives CDR1 SGDLS, CDR2 YYNGEE. The CDR3 has 16 residues. The full variable domain, its missing parts supplied by reference TRBV9 and TRBJ2-1, is DSGVTQTPKHLITATGQRVTLRCSPRSGDLSVYWYQQSLDQGLQFLIQYYNGEERAKGNILERFSAQQFPDLHSELNLSSLELGDSALYFCASSAPGQGLSNEQFFGPGTRLTVL.

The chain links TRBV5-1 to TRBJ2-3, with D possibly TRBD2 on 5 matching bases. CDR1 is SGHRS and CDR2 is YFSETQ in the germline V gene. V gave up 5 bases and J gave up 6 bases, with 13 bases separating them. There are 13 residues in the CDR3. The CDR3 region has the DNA TGCGCCAGCAGTCCCCAAGCGGCCGATACGCAGTATTTT. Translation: CASSPQAADTQYF.

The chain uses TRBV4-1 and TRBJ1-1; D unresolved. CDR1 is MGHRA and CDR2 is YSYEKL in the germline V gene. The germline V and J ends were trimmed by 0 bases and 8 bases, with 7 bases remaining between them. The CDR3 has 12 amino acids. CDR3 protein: CASSQDGVEAFF. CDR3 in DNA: TGCGCCAGCAGCCAAGACGGTGTGGAAGCTTTCTTT.

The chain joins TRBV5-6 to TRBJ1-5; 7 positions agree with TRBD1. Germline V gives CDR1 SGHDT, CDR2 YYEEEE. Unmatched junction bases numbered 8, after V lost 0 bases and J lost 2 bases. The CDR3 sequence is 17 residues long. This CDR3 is CASSLAGVGGGNQPQHF. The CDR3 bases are TGTGCCAGCAGCTTGGCAGGGGTAGGGGGCGGCAATCAGCCCCAGCATTTT.

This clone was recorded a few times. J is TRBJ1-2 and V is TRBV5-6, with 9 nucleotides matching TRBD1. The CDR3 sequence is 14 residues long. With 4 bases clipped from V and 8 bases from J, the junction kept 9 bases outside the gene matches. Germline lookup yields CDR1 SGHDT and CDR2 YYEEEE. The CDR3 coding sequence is TGTGCCAGCAGCATCGCCTGGGACAGGGACGGCTACACCTTC. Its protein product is CASSIAWDRDGYTF.

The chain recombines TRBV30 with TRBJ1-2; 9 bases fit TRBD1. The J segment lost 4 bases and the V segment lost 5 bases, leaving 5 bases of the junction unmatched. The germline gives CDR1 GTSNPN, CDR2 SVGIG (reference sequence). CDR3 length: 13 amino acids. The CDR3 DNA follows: TGTGCCTGGGCCCTGACAGGGGGCTATGGCTACACCTTC. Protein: CAWALTGGYGYTF.

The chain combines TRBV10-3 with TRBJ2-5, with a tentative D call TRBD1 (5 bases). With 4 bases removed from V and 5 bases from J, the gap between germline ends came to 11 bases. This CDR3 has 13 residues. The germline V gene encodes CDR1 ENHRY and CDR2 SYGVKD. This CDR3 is CAISAGMGETQYF. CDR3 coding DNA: TGTGCCATCAGTGCAGGGATGGGGGAGACCCAGTACTTC.

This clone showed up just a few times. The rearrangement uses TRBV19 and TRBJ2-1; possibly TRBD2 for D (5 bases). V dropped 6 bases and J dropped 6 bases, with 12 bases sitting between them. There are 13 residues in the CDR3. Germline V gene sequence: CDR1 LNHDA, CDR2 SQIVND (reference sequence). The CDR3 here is CASSDSAGNEQFF. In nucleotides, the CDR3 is TGTGCCAGTAGCGACTCTGCGGGCAATGAGCAGTTCTTC.

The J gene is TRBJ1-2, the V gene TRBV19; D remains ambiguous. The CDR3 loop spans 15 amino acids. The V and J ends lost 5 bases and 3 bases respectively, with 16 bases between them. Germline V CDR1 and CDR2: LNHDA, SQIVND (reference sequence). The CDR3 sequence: CASSGLASLDYGYTF. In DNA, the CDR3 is TGTGCCAGTAGTGGACTGGCATCTTTGGACTATGGCTACACCTTC.

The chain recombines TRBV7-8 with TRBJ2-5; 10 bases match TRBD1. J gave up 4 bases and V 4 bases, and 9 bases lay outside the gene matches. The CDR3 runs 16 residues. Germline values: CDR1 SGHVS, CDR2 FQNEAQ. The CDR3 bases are TGTGCCAGCAGCTCCGGGTGGGGGACAGGGGTAGAGACCCAGTACTTC. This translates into CASSSGWGTGVETQYF.

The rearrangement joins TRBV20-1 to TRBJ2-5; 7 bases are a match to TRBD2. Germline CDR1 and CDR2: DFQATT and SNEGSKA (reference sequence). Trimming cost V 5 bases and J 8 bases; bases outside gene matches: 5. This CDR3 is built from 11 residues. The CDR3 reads CSAGGEVTQYF. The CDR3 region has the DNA TGCAGTGCTGGGGGGGAAGTAACCCAGTACTTC.

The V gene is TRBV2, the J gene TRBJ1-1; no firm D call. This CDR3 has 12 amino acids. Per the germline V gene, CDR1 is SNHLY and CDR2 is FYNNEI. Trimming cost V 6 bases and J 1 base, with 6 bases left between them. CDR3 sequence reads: CASRPRNTEAFF. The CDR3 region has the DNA TGTGCCAGCAGACCTAGGAACACTGAAGCTTTCTTT.

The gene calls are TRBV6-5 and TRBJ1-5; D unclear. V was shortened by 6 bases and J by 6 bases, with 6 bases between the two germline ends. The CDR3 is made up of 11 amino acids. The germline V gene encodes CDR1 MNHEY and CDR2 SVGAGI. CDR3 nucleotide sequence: TGTGCCAGCAGGGAGGCTCAGCCCCAGCATTTT. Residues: CASREAQPQHF.

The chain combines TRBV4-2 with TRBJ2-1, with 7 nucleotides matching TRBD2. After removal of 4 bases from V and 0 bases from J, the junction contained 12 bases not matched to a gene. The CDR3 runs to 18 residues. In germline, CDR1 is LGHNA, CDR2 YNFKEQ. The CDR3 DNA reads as TGTGCCAGCAGCCGAAGGCCGCTAGCGGACGGCTCCTACAATGAGCAGTTCTTC. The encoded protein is CASSRRPLADGSYNEQFF.

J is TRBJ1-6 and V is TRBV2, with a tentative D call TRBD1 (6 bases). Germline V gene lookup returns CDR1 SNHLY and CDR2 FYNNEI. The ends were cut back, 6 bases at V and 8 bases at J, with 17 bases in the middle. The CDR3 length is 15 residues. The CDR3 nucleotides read TGTGCCAGCAGCCTACAGGGTAGGTGGGATTCACCCCTCCACTTT. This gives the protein CASSLQGRWDSPLHF. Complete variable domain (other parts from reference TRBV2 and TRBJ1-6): EPEVTQTPSHQVTQMGQEVILRCVPISNHLYFYWYRQILGQKVEFLVSFYNNEISEKSEIFDDQFSVERPDGSNFTLKIRSTKLEDSAMYFCASSLQGRWDSPLHFGNGTRLTVT.

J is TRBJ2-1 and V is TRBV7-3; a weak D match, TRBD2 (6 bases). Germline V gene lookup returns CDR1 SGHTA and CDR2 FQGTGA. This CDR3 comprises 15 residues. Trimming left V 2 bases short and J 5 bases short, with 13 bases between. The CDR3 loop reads CASSLGPAGNNEQFF. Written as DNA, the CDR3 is TGTGCCAGCAGCTTAGGTCCCGCGGGGAACAATGAGCAGTTCTTC.